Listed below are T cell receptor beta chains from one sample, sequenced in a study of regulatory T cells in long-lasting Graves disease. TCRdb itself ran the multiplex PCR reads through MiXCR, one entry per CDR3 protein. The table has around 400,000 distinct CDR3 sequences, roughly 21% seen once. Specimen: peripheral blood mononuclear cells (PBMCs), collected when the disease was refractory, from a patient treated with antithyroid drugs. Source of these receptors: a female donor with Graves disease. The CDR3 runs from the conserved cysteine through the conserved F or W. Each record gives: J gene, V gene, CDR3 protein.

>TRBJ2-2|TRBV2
CASSYSGTSGRAHTGELFF
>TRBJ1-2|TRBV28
CASSSGQGGVNGYTF
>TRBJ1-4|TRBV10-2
CASSKVVGAVEKLFF
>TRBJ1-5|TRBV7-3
CASSRDNPILPQHF
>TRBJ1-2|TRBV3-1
CASSQDFQGNYGYTF
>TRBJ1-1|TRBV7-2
CASSLGGRGAEAFF
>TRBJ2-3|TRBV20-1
CSAAGQGGMVTQYF
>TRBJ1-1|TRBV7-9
CASSPRMNTGAFF
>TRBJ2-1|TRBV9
CASSVGGAGTRGMNEQFF
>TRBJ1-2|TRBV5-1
CASSTEQPPLPPYGYTF
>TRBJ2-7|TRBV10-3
CAISESRYSYEQYF
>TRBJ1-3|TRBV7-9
CASSLNLNTIYF
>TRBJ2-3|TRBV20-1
CSAMRADTSTDTQYF
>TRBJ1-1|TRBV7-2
CAHGRARTEAFF
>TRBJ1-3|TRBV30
CAWSGNTIYF
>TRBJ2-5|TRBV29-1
CSVEFTGQGETQYF
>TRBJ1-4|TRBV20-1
CSANRGSNEKLFF
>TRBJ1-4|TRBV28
CASTTINRNSLSVGRFF
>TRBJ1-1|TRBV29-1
CSVDRGTEAFF
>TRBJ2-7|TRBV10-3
CAISGGGRDEQYF
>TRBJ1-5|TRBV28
CASNTQGAPNQPQHF
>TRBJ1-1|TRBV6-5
CASSSDRVDTEAFF
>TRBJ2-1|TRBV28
CASPGSPPLAGVHNEQFF
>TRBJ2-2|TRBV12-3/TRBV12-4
CASSSLGGPGELFF
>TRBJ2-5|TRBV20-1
CSARVDEQLVTQYF
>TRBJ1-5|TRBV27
CASKSPEGNQPQHF